A selection of T cell receptor beta chains follows, all from one sample in a study of early T cells in non-severe SARS-CoV-2 infection. MiXCR, run by TCRdb on the 5' RACE reads, gives a single entry per CDR3 protein. The table shows under 50,000 distinct CDR3 sequences, with approximately 4.1% occurring only once. Sequencing was done on a sample of whole blood. Receptors were obtained from an adult who was a healthcare worker with PCR-confirmed SARS-CoV-2 infection or an uninfected control (not recorded which). The CDR3 runs from the conserved cysteine through the conserved F or W. A D gene is named only where the DNA matches it firmly. Clone size is not always given. Where it is, it says once, few, many or a class for expanded clones.

>TRBD2|TRBV4-1|NA|TRBJ2-7
CASSQGGGRSFYEQYF
TGCGCCAGCAGCCAAGGGGGAGGGCGTTCCTTCTACGAGCAGTACTTC
>TRBD2|TRBV27|many|TRBJ2-6
CASSSAGDYLSGANVLTF
TGTGCCAGCAGTTCGGCGGGGGACTACCTCTCTGGGGCCAACGTCCTGACTTTC
>NA|TRBV19|many|TRBJ2-7
CASSIGGRNSYEQYF
TGTGCCAGTAGTATAGGTGGGAGGAATTCCTACGAGCAGTACTTC
>TRBD2|TRBV2|many|TRBJ2-3
CASSVVSGGDTQYF
TGTGCCAGCAGTGTAGTTAGCGGGGGTGATACGCAGTATTTT
>NA|TRBV7-2|few|TRBJ2-3
CASSLGQGSDADTQYF
TGTGCCAGCAGCTTAGGCCAGGGATCGGATGCAGATACGCAGTATTTT
>NA|TRBV3-1|few|TRBJ2-2
CASSQDLSTGELFF
TGTGCCAGCAGCCAAGACCTTTCCACCGGGGAGCTGTTTTTT
>NA|TRBV28|many|TRBJ2-4
CASSLRGGVKNIQYF
TGTGCCAGCAGTTTGAGGGGTGGTGTTAAAAACATTCAGTACTTC
>NA|TRBV12-3/TRBV12-4|many|TRBJ2-5
CASSFGGETQYF
TGTGCCAGCAGTTTTGGTGGAGAGACCCAGTACTTC
>NA|TRBV12-3/TRBV12-4|NA|TRBJ2-3
CASRPPGLHHHTQYF
TGTGCCAGCAGACCCCCCGGACTACACCACCATACGCAGTATTTT
>TRBD1|TRBV5-6|many|TRBJ1-2
CASSPDRGANYGYTF
TGTGCCAGCAGCCCAGACAGGGGCGCTAACTATGGCTACACCTTC
>NA|TRBV10-2|NA|TRBJ2-3
CASGDFPSTDTQYF
TGCGCCAGCGGGGACTTTCCTAGCACAGATACGCAGTATTTT
>TRBD2|TRBV10-3|many|TRBJ2-7
CAISPGLAGYEQYF
TGTGCCATCAGTCCGGGACTAGCGGGGTACGAGCAGTACTTC
>NA|TRBV9|many|TRBJ1-1
CASSVRAGGTNTEAFF
TGTGCCAGCAGCGTACGTGCCGGGGGCACGAACACTGAAGCTTTCTTT
>NA|TRBV12-3/TRBV12-4|many|TRBJ2-1
CASNLLERDEQFF
TGTGCCAGCAACCTCCTAGAGAGGGATGAGCAGTTCTTC
>NA|TRBV4-3|medium-sized|TRBJ2-7
CASSQETFREQYF
TGCGCCAGCAGCCAAGAGACTTTTAGGGAGCAGTACTTC
>NA|TRBV7-2|few|TRBJ2-2
CASSRTMGQNTGELFF
TGTGCCAGCAGCCGGACAATGGGACAGAACACCGGGGAGCTGTTTTTT